This T cell receptor beta chain is from a study of regulatory T cells in long-lasting Graves disease (dated by TCRdb to about 2021). For the wider study: Antithyroid drugs had been taken for less than 3 months by newly diagnosed Graves' disease patients. TCR sequencing covered roughly 13 persistent and around 20 newly diagnosed Graves' disease patients, about 35 samples in total. Persistent Graves' disease patients were compared with newly diagnosed Graves' disease patients by peripheral blood TCR sequencing and RNA sequencing. The study was registered as a clinical trial and conducted in China. Points the paper makes about the study in general: Sequencing and analysis were limited to the TCR beta chain. Compared with newly diagnosed patients, patients with persistent Graves' disease had lower TCR Shannon entropy and fewer highly expanded clones, which suggests clonal expansion. Only peripheral blood was studied, because thyroid tissue, the primary lesion, was inaccessible. Persistent disease showed preferential use of TRBV28, TRBJ1-2 and TRBJ2-5, whereas newly diagnosed disease favored TRBV20-1 and TRBJ2-1. The small sample size was acknowledged by the authors as a limitation that may reduce accuracy. Patients with persistent disease shared more public clonotypes (around 2,500) than newly diagnosed patients did (approximately 970).

The germline V gene encodes CDR1 SGHDT and CDR2 YYEEEE. Including cysteine and phenylalanine, the CDR3 has 16 amino acids. The CDR3 DNA has 48 bases and is translated from base 1. V is trimmed back by 4 bases and J by 3 bases, and the junction contains 10 bases that no gene match accounts for. The protocol used for the library was multiplex PCR. TCRdb lists the instrument as Illumina HiSeq 4000. TCR beta libraries were built with iRepertoire HTBI primers and Arm-PCR amplification of CDR3 regions. Before sequencing, the PCR products went through gel purification. In the original analysis: Gene usage analysis of CDR3 amino acid clonotypes used the approximately 62 TRBV and around 14 TRBJ segments found across samples. COPE and FqMerger were used to merge the filtered high-quality paired reads into contigs. BLAST was used to align contigs to IMGT TRBV, TRBD and TRBJ reference genes, and CDR3 was defined according to IMGT. Any clonotype with a frequency above 0.1% was counted as a highly expanded clone. Shannon entropy was used to measure repertoire diversity, and the Gini coefficient was used to measure V-J evenness. Clonotypes shared by more than one individual were considered public. Through fastp at Q25 and MiXCR, TCRdb rebuilt clones from the public reads, retaining in-frame beta chains. Every entry covers one CDR3 protein and lists the most common genes and DNA from its rows. The V and J calls reflect TCRdb's pipeline rather than the authors' work. Across this sample there are 300,000 to 400,000 distinct CDR3 sequences, with roughly 17% seen only once. Clones ranked in the top ten supply just under 30% of the sample.

This clonotype was picked up many times. The antigen this receptor binds is unknown. Nothing much larger sits one base from this clone, and base qualities are not available. What the time point label conveys for this sample: newly diagnosed GD, antithyroid drugs for less than 3 months. RNA was extracted from PBMCs in TRIzol for both TCR sequencing and RNA sequencing. Graves' disease was diagnosed according to American Thyroid Association guidelines. Patients were recruited from an endocrinology department in Xi'an, China. Each patient gave approximately 9.7 milliliters of peripheral blood, collected in an EDTA anticoagulant tube. PBMCs were isolated by Ficoll Paque Plus density gradient separation without further T cell sorting. An Agilent 2100 Bioanalyzer and agarose gel were used to check RNA quality, while a NanoDrop 2000 measured RNA concentration. The sample was also reused in another study, on T cells in Graves' hyperthyroidism and ophthalmopathy. As that second paper reports: Stable Graves' hyperthyroidism was defined as the absence of progression to ophthalmopathy over 18 months of follow-up. Hyperthyroidism patients were newly diagnosed, had a disease duration of under 2 months, and were aged 18 to 65 years. Patients with uncontrolled infections, other autoimmune diseases, pregnancy or lactation were excluded. Diagnoses were established on the basis of clinical symptoms, serum thyroxine and TRAb, thyroid ultrasound, and orbital computed tomography. For the first round of RT-PCR on the TCR CDR3, the HTBI primer set was used together with the Qiagen OneStep RT-PCR kit. Blood samples also contained most of the expanded thyroid clonotypes (frequency above 0.001), which suggests that blood repertoires may reflect thyroid immune responses. In cross-validation, a model built on a 13 V-J signature told ophthalmopathy apart from stable hyperthyroidism with 87.88% sensitivity and around 83% specificity, and in testing the same model reached 80%/75%. During validation, the model predicted progression to ophthalmopathy a median of approximately 6.5 months ahead of onset, with just under 71% sensitivity and almost 75% specificity. A discovery cohort of roughly 96 patients, about 43 with Graves' ophthalmopathy and fewer than 65 with stable Graves' hyperthyroidism, was used to find distinguishing TCR V-J signatures. Prospective prediction of ophthalmopathy was tested in an independent validation cohort consisting of 18 hyperthyroidism patients and some 15 patients who later progressed to ophthalmopathy. The 75 to 100 discovery patients were randomly split 7:3 into training and test sets. Thyroid tissue and blood T-cell repertoires from about six Graves' hyperthyroidism patients were also compared in the study. After blood sampling, hyperthyroidism patients were treated with methimazole at a starting dose of 30 mg daily, and ophthalmopathy patients were treated with high-dose intravenous methylprednisolone. A second multiplex PCR round built the libraries, followed by size selection and purification. The libraries were sequenced on an Illumina HiSeq2000 using paired-end 100 bp reads. SOAPnuke was used to process the raw data, throwing out any read that contained adapters or uncalled bases, had a mean Phred below 15, or lacked an exact constant-primer or identifier match. High-quality paired reads were merged with COPE v1.2.5, and unique nucleotide sequences were defined as clonotypes. Clonotypes were aligned to IMGT TRBV, TRBD and TRBJ reference segments using MiTCR v1.1. Analysis was restricted to V-J combinations with a frequency above 0.0001, which covered 98% to 99.2% of repertoires. The TCS score was defined as the ratio of F50 (clonal expansion) to E x V (chaos), calculated using BLOSUM62-based TCRdist between CDR3 peptides within each V-J. Welch's t-statistics and random forest reduced roughly 540 V-J features to about 12, which were used in a naive Bayes classifier (R e1071). Sample size was not statistically predetermined, and blinding of investigators to group allocation was not performed. According to the paper, TCR Vbeta CDR3 sequencing was carried out on 135 peripheral blood samples, which came from 40 to 45 ophthalmopathy, 80 or so hyperthyroidism and approximately 17 progressor patients.

Recombination joined TRBV5-6 with TRBJ2-7; TRBD2 lines up with 10 middle nucleotides. This specimen was peripheral blood mononuclear cells (PBMCs), taken at new diagnosis, from a patient treated with antithyroid drugs. The clonotype originates from a man aged 40-49 years with Graves disease. Donor details come from another sample of the same person, matched by shared clones. The CDR3 region: CASSEALAGDLYEQYF. The DNA is as follows: TGTGCCAGCAGCGAAGCTCTAGCGGGGGACCTCTACGAGCAGTACTTC.